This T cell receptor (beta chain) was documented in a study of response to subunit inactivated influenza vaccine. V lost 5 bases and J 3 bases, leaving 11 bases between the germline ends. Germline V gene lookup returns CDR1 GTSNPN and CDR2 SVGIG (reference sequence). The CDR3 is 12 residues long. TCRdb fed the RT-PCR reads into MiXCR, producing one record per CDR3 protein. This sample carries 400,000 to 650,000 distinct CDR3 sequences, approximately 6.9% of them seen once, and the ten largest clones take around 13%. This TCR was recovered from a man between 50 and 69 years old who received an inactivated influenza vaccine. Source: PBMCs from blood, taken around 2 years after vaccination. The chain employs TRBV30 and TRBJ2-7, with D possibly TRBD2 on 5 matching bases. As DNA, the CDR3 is TGTGCCTGGGCTAACGGGGTCTACGAGCAGTACTTC. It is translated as CAWANGVYEQYF.